This TCR beta chain is from a study of human T cells and chemical hapten exposure. Across the whole study: The study patch tested 0.01% DPC on the upper back and read results at 6 days.

This sample's time point: patch test 1, 2 weeks after DPC sensitization. Noted treatment: therapeutic diphenylcyclopropenone sensitization with weekly scalp DPC. V shed 4 bases and J 6 bases; nucleotides not matched to a gene: 4. The CDR3 is 14 amino acids. Germline CDR1 and CDR2: SGHDT and YYEEEE. Comment on this clonotype: No antigen is known for it.

One entry per CDR3 protein results from TCRdb running MiXCR on the RACE reads. The table lists around 160,000 distinct CDR3 sequences, roughly 15% of them singletons. Study-level findings and limits: Sensitization with DPC brought no change to TCRs above 1 in 1000 in frequency. Expanded TCR counts at PT1 were positively correlated with the patch test score.

The chain couples TRBV5-6 to TRBJ1-4; TRBD1 matches 9 bases. The source of this sequence is a woman aged 25 to 39 with alopecia areata. Some clones in this sample may be carry-over from other donors' samples. The specimen comprised whole blood, sampled in connection with sensitization to the hapten diphenylcyclopropenone (DPC). The CDR3 here is CASSRGQGYEKLFF. The CDR3 DNA sequence: TGTGCCAGCAGCCGAGGACAGGGGTATGAAAAACTGTTTTTT.